One sample yielded the 19 T cell receptor beta chains listed below, sequenced in a study of blood T cell repertoires in COVID-19. Measured with immunoSEQ multiplex PCR; TCRdb has only the in-frame clones, and not every one. This sample carries 220,000 or so clones, about 82% of them seen once, and the ten largest clones take approximately 2.1%. Sequencing was performed on PBMCs or T cells enriched from blood (not recorded which). The receptors derive from a woman aged 45-60 years who had recovered from COVID-19.

V usage is TRBV18 and J usage is TRBJ2-7; tentatively, D is TRBD2 (5 bases). The CDR3 is made up of 16 amino acids. Per the germline V gene, CDR1 is KGHSH and CDR2 is LQKENI. V shed 2 bases and J shed 3 bases, with 17 bases lying between them. The CDR3 DNA sequence: TGTGCCAGCTCACCATTGGGGAGAGGAGATAGCTACGAGCAGTACTTC. This translates into CASSPLGRGDSYEQYF.

The chain links TRBV13 to TRBJ1-5, with a weak D call TRBD1 (5 bases). This CDR3 comprises 15 residues. The V end lost 5 bases, the J end lost 0 bases, and 11 bases lay between the germline ends. Germline assignment: CDR1 PRHDT and CDR2 FYEKMQ (reference sequence). CDR3 coding DNA: TGTGCCAGCAGCGCCCGACAGAATAGCAATCAGCCCCAGCATTTT. Translated, it gives CASSARQNSNQPQHF.

V usage is TRBV6-1 and J usage is TRBJ2-1; the match to TRBD2 covers 14 bases. The CDR3 consists of 18 residues. V shed 4 bases, J shed 5 bases, and the junction held 10 bases outside the gene matches. CDR1 MNHNS and CDR2 SASEGT come from the germline V gene. The CDR3 DNA reads as TGTGCCAGCAGTGCGACTAGCGGGGGGGCAGCCGTCGACAATGAGCAGTTCTTC. Its translation is CASSATSGGAAVDNEQFF.

This chain links TRBV20-1 with TRBJ1-1; D is undetermined. The CDR3 runs 11 residues. Trimming pared 6 bases from V and 1 base from J, leaving 6 bases between. Germline CDR1 and CDR2: DFQATT and SNEGSKA (reference sequence). The CDR3 nucleotides are TGCAGTGCCCGGGGGAACACTGAAGCTTTCTTT. Translation gives CSARGNTEAFF.

V and J are TRBV7-2 and TRBJ2-1, with TRBD2 matching 7 bases. Losses at the gene ends were 4 bases for V and 8 bases for J; bases not matched to a gene: 5. The CDR3 covers 13 residues. The germline gives CDR1 SGHTA, CDR2 FQGNSA. CDR3: CASSSRGEHEQFF. The CDR3 bases are TGTGCCAGCAGCTCCCGGGGGGAGCATGAGCAGTTCTTC.

This chain links TRBV13 with TRBJ1-5; the D gene is possibly TRBD1 (6 bases). This CDR3 comprises 17 residues. In germline, CDR1 is PRHDT, CDR2 FYEKMQ (reference sequence). With 0 bases removed from V and 1 base from J, the gap between germline ends came to 13 bases. CDR3 coding DNA: TGTGCCAGCAGCTTAGGGGCGGGGGGCGGAAGCAATCAGCCCCAGCATTTT. Residues: CASSLGAGGGSNQPQHF. The full variable domain, with the rest looked up from reference TRBV13 and TRBJ1-5, is AAGVIQSPRHLIKEKRETATLKCYPIPRHDTVYWYQQGPGQDPQFLISFYEKMQSDKGSIPDRFSAQQFSDYHSELNMSSLELGDSALYFCASSLGAGGGSNQPQHFGDGTRLSIL.

The chain links TRBV7-2 to TRBJ2-1, with TRBD2 identical over 12 bases. Germline V lookup: CDR1 SGHTA, CDR2 FQGNSA. J gave up 8 bases and V 7 bases, and 9 bases lay outside the gene matches. CDR3 length: 15 amino acids. CDR3 DNA sequence: TGTGCCAGCACCTTCAGACTAGCGGGAGCCCATGAGCAGTTCTTC. It encodes CASTFRLAGAHEQFF. Using reference TRBV7-2 and TRBJ2-1 for the parts outside the CDR3, the full variable domain is GAGVSQSPSNKVTEKGKDVELRCDPISGHTALYWYRQSLGQGLEFLIYFQGNSAPDKSGLPSDRFSAERTGGSVSTLTIQRTQQEDSAVYLCASTFRLAGAHEQFFGPGTRLTVL.

This clone was seen a single time. The CDR3 nucleotides read TGTGCCAGTAGTATAGCGGAGACCCAGTACTTC. Encoded protein: CASSIAETQYF. The gene calls are TRBV19 and TRBJ2-5; D ambiguous. In germline, CDR1 is LNHDA, CDR2 SQIVND (reference sequence). This CDR3 is 11 amino acids long. The V end was cut by 1 base, the J end by 5 bases, with 2 bases between.

The chain uses TRBV7-8 and TRBJ1-5, with unresolved D. Germline V gives CDR1 SGHVS, CDR2 FQNEAQ. The length of the CDR3 is 15 residues. The V end was cut by 6 bases, the J end by 3 bases, with 15 bases between. CDR3 coding DNA: TGTGCCAGCAGTACCGCCCGACTGAACAATCAGCCCCAGCATTTT. Residues: CASSTARLNNQPQHF.

The chain couples TRBV29-1 to TRBJ2-2; the D is unclear. Trimming shortened V by 4 bases and J by 0 bases, and 9 bases separated the two germline ends. Germline CDR1 SQVTM, CDR2 ANQGSEA. This CDR3 is 14 amino acids long. CDR3 amino acids: CSVARLPNTGELFF. For the CDR3, the DNA is TGCAGCGTTGCGAGGTTACCGAACACCGGGGAGCTGTTTTTT.

This rearrangement joins TRBV11-2 to TRBJ2-5, with D perhaps matching TRBD1 (6 bases). V was trimmed by 7 bases and J by 1 base, leaving 19 bases between them. The germline V gene encodes CDR1 SGHAT and CDR2 FQNNGV. CDR3 length: 16 amino acids. CDR3 sequence reads: CASNAGALPPQETQYF. CDR3 DNA sequence: TGTGCCAGCAACGCAGGGGCCCTACCCCCCCAAGAGACCCAGTACTTC.

The CDR3 here is CASRGTVRTNEKLFF. The CDR3 nucleotides are TGTGCCAGCAGGGGGACAGTTCGAACTAATGAAAAACTGTTTTTT. The V and J genes are TRBV6-5 and TRBJ1-4; 7 bases map to TRBD1. The ends lost 6 bases at V and 1 base at J; junction bases unmatched: 5. The CDR3 loop spans 15 amino acids. Germline CDR1 is MNHEY and CDR2 is SVGAGI.

The V and J genes are TRBV10-3 and TRBJ2-2; 7 bases are a match to TRBD1. This CDR3 contains 14 residues. The ends lost 5 bases at V and 3 bases at J; junction bases unmatched: 3. Germline V lookup: CDR1 ENHRY, CDR2 SYGVKD. CDR3 coding DNA: TGTGCCATCAGTCTACAGGGGTACACCGGGGAGCTGTTTTTT. Its protein product is CAISLQGYTGELFF.

A word on this clone: Within the sample, other DNA sequences also encode this same CDR3. The gene calls are TRBV11-3 and TRBJ1-2, with 7 bases aligning to TRBD1. The junction had 2 bases not matched to a gene; V was cut back by 5 bases and J by 2 bases. CDR1 and CDR2 from the germline V gene are SGHNT and YENEEA. The CDR3 loop spans 13 amino acids. Written as DNA, the CDR3 is TGTGCCAGCAGCCCGGACAGGAACTATGGCTACACCTTC. Encoded protein: CASSPDRNYGYTF.

This rearrangement joins TRBV29-1 to TRBJ2-2; weak D call: TRBD2 (5 bases). This CDR3 region has 12 residues. V dropped 7 bases and J dropped 4 bases, with 10 bases sitting between them. The germline V gene encodes CDR1 SQVTM and CDR2 ANQGSEA. Here the CDR3 reads CSAERSTGELFF. The CDR3 nucleotides read TGCAGCGCCGAGCGGTCCACCGGGGAGCTGTTTTTT.

The chain joins TRBV7-2 to TRBJ1-1; D is undetermined. The CDR3 runs 14 residues. Germline V gives CDR1 SGHTA, CDR2 FQGNSA. V was trimmed by 5 bases and J by 5 bases, leaving 15 bases between them. CDR3 amino acids: CASSITSWSTEAFF. The CDR3 nucleotides read TGTGCCAGCAGCATTACATCCTGGAGTACTGAAGCTTTCTTT.

This clone was counted between two and nine times. This chain links TRBV12-3 or TRBV12-4 with TRBJ2-7; tentative D call: TRBD2 (7 bases). Trimming left V 6 bases short and J 6 bases short, with 12 bases between. The CDR3 is 12 residues long. Here the CDR3 reads CASSPGGPEQYF. As DNA, the CDR3 is TGTGCCAGCAGCCCGGGGGGCCCCGAGCAGTACTTC.

The genes are TRBV6-5 and TRBJ1-5; 9 bases map to TRBD1. The germline V gene encodes CDR1 MNHEY and CDR2 SVGAGI. CDR3 length: 15 residues. Trimming cost V 11 bases and J 2 bases; bases outside gene matches: 10. This CDR3 is CAGTGLIVCNQPQHF. In DNA, the CDR3 is TGTGCCGGGACAGGGTTGATTGTGTGCAATCAGCCCCAGCATTTT.

The genes are TRBV4-3 and TRBJ1-5; D ambiguous. The CDR3 has 15 amino acids. The germline gives CDR1 LGHNA, CDR2 YSLEER. The V end lost 0 bases, the J end lost 0 bases, and 6 bases lay between the germline ends. The DNA of the CDR3 is TGCGCCAGCAGCCAAGATTGGGCTAGCAATCAGCCCCAGCATTTT. Translation: CASSQDWASNQPQHF.